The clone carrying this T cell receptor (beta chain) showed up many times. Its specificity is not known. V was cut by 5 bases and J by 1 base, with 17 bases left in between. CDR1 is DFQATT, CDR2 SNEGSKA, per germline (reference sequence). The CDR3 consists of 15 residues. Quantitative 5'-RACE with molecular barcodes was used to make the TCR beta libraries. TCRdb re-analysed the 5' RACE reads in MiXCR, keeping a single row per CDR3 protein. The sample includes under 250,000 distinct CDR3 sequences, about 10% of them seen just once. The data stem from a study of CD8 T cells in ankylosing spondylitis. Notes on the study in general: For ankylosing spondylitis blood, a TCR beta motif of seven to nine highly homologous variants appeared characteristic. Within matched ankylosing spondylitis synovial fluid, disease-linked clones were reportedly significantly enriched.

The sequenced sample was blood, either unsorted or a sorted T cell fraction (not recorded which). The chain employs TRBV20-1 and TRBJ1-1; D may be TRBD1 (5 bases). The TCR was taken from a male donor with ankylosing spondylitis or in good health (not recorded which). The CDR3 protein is CSALLGGYGNTEAFF. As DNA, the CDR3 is TGCAGTGCTTTACTTGGGGGATACGGGAACACTGAAGCTTTCTTT.